This T cell receptor (beta chain) was obtained from a study of early T cells in non-severe SARS-CoV-2 infection. The germline V gene encodes CDR1 MNHEY and CDR2 SVGEGT. V was trimmed by 6 bases and J by 5 bases, leaving 26 bases between them. The CDR3 consists of 18 residues. TCRdb re-derived calls from the 5' RACE reads in MiXCR, one entry per CDR3 protein. The table has 97,000 or so distinct CDR3 sequences, roughly 14% seen once; the top ten hold about 6.2%. The gene calls are TRBV6-2 or TRBV6-3 and TRBJ1-5; D might be TRBD1 (6 bases). This sequence was found in an adult who was a healthcare worker with PCR-confirmed SARS-CoV-2 infection or an uninfected control (not recorded which). The sequencing sample was made of whole blood. The CDR3: CASRGALGGGLFDQPQHF. CDR3 DNA sequence: TGTGCCAGCAGAGGGGCCTTGGGCGGGGGGCTATTTGATCAGCCCCAGCATTTT.